This record covers a single T cell receptor (beta chain). Its target is not known. These data come from a study of T cell repertoires in cytomegalovirus infection. Study context: It was the public TCR beta signatures that indicated both CMV infection and matching HLA type.

General study findings and limits: HLA-C-restricted CMV-specific TCR beta clonotypes were dominant in the ex vivo response.

MiXCR was run by TCRdb on the reads, yielding one entry per CDR3 protein. The table includes some 480,000 distinct CDR3 sequences, roughly a third detected once. This CDR3 is built from 14 residues. Looked up from germline, CDR1 is SEHNR and CDR2 is FQNEAQ (reference sequence). V gave up 5 bases and J gave up 5 bases, with 15 bases separating them. The sample consisted of cultured PBMCs, taken from culture after CMV antigen stimulation. The source is a human donor in good health (CMV status not recorded). Some clones in this sample may be carry-over from other donors' samples. The chain uses TRBV7-9 and TRBJ1-1, with D possibly being TRBD1 (5 bases). CDR3 sequence (DNA): TGTGCCAGCAGCAAGGGGTTGGAGAAGACTGAAGCTTTCTTT. Protein: CASSKGLEKTEAFF.